The present entry profiles one TCR beta chain with its context. The clone's antigen remains unknown. No base-level quality is on record; no much larger clone is a single base apart. Enrolling through a virtual design, the prospective study's participants ranged in age from about 18 to 89 years and lived across 24 United States geographic areas. To assign participants to cohorts, the prospective study relied on clinical history that participants themselves reported in a screening survey and a study questionnaire. ImmuneRACE Cohort 3 recovered participants were defined by two consecutive negative NP/OP PCR tests, healthcare professional clearance, or symptom resolution. Mobile phlebotomists in the prospective study collected whole blood, serum and a nasopharyngeal or oropharyngeal swab from every participant. Participants in the prospective study had the option to provide additional blood draws and questionnaires over a 2-month period. Prospective study blood samples were shipped either frozen or at room temperature before DNA extraction.

The germline V gene provides CDR1 SQVTM and CDR2 ANQGSEA. Cut back by 1 base and 2 bases, the V and J ends lie 12 bases apart. CDR3 length: 14 amino acids, cysteine to phenylalanine. Only the CDR3 part of the read is kept: 42 bases, read in frame from the first base. The sample belongs to a study of blood T cell repertoires in COVID-19 (dated by TCRdb to 2020 to 2021). Describing the broader study: Samples covering the acute and convalescent phases of COVID-19 were provided by collaborators in the United States, Italy and Spain. The dataset comprised deeply sampled blood TCRbeta repertoires from subjects exposed to, actively infected with, or recovered from COVID-19. A de-identified subject ID, COVID-19 status, age in years and sex were almost always included in the sample metadata. Where available, HLA class I and class II types were obtained from metadata supplied by the sample provider rather than from assay-based typing. The repertoires were made available in a free public database intended to serve as a resource for research on the immune response to SARS-CoV-2. The samples were drawn from the first 160 participants of the ongoing ImmuneRACE study and from 1,200 or so subjects provided by 6 global collaborators. The material from the prospective study consisted of cDNA or gDNA derived from T cells, B-cell-depleted T cells, or PBMCs. The full study reports these points: The quantity of clinical and demographic metadata differed by source and by participant and was supplied without curation.

TCRbeta CDR3 regions were amplified from genomic DNA by means of the immunoSEQ Assay, a bias-controlled multiplex PCR. Per the original workflow: Within the assay, amplification of reference gene primers was used to estimate how many nucleated cells each sample contained. To quantify the absolute abundance of each unique TCRbeta CDR3 rearrangement, sequence reads were collapsed and filtered. For each sample, productive Simpson clonality was calculated as the square root of Simpson's diversity index across productive rearrangements. TCRdb carries this immuneACCESS record with in-frame sequences only. Its versions omit some clonotypes, under half of them owing to an unresolved V gene in the studies checked, with the rest unexplained. V and J calls and clone size are copied from that table; D and trimming were computed from the DNA. The sample data list 230,000 or so clones, and about 80% of these were observed just once. Of the sample, 3.4% is held by the ten largest clones.

The TCR comes from a man over 45 who had recovered from COVID-19. The rearranged chain carries TRBV29-1 and TRBJ2-7; the D segment cannot be called with confidence. The sequenced sample was PBMCs or T cells enriched from blood (not recorded which). At the DNA level, the sequence is TGCAGCGTTGAAGTGGGCAGTATAACCTACGAGCAGTACTTC. Its protein is CSVEVGSITYEQYF.